These T cell receptor beta chains were read from a single sample in a study of CD8+CD57+ T cells in acquired aplastic anemia. TCRdb reprocessed the reads with MiXCR, giving one entry per CDR3 protein. The sample consists of around 220,000 distinct CDR3 sequences, over 40% of them appearing once. Sequencing input: sorted CD4+, CD8+, or CD8+CD57+ T cells (not recorded which) from PBMCs. These receptors all stem from a human donor with aplastic anemia. Both conserved end residues are part of each CDR3. Fields, in order: clone size, D gene, J gene, V gene, CDR3 DNA, CDR3 protein. A D gene is named only where the DNA matches it firmly. For some rows the clone size is stated as once, few or many, or as a class when expanded; others skip it.

size: .; D: TRBD1; J: TRBJ2-5; V: TRBV10-2; DNA: TGCGCCAGCAGTGAGTTGACAGGGGGCCAGGAGACCCAGTACTTC; CDR3: CASSELTGGQETQYF
size: many; D: TRBD2; J: TRBJ2-3; V: TRBV5-1; DNA: TGTGCCAGCAGCTTGGTAGGACGGGGGGGCCCAGATACGCAGTATTTT; CDR3: CASSLVGRGGPDTQYF
size: .; D: .; J: TRBJ2-1; V: TRBV29-1; DNA: TGCAGCTTCGCCCCCTACAATGAGCAGTTCTTC; CDR3: CSFAPYNEQFF
size: .; D: TRBD1; J: TRBJ2-5; V: TRBV20-1; DNA: TGCAGTGCTAGAAGTGGGACAGGGAACAATCAGCCCCAGTACTTC; CDR3: CSARSGTGNNQPQYF
size: .; D: .; J: TRBJ1-2; V: TRBV15; DNA: TGTGCCACCAGCAGAGGCATACAGGGCCCAGGAGATGGCTACACCTTC; CDR3: CATSRGIQGPGDGYTF
size: many; D: .; J: TRBJ1-3; V: TRBV2; DNA: TGTGCCAGCAGTGAGGGACCCCGAAACACCATATATTTT; CDR3: CASSEGPRNTIYF
size: .; D: TRBD1; J: TRBJ2-7; V: TRBV5-6; DNA: TGTGCCAGCAGGAGAGGACAGGGAGATTACGAGCAGTACTTC; CDR3: CASRRGQGDYEQYF
size: .; D: .; J: TRBJ1-2; V: TRBV3-1; DNA: TGTGCCAGCAGCCAAGAAGGGCAGACAATAAACTATGGCTACACCTTC; CDR3: CASSQEGQTINYGYTF
size: .; D: .; J: TRBJ2-7; V: TRBV7-8; DNA: TGTGCTAGAGACGGGGGTGATGAGCAGTACTTC; CDR3: CARDGGDEQYF
size: .; D: .; J: TRBJ1-2; V: TRBV10-3; DNA: TGTGCCATCAGTGAGTCGACTCGGGCGGGGGGGGATGGCTACACCTTC; CDR3: CAISESTRAGGDGYTF
size: .; D: .; J: TRBJ1-4; V: TRBV19; DNA: TGTGCCAGTTGCCGAGGACAGATAAATGAAAAACTGTTTTTT; CDR3: CASCRGQINEKLFF
size: .; D: TRBD1; J: TRBJ1-2; V: TRBV7-2; DNA: TGTGCCAGCAGCTTGGGGACAGTCGGTGGCTACACCTTC; CDR3: CASSLGTVGGYTF
size: many; D: .; J: TRBJ1-5; V: TRBV19; DNA: TGTGCCAGTAGTATAGCAGGTAATCAGCCCCAGCATTTT; CDR3: CASSIAGNQPQHF
size: .; D: .; J: TRBJ1-1; V: TRBV6-4; DNA: TGTGCCAGCAGTGTTTCCGCAGGGAGGAACACTGAAGCTTCCTTT; CDR3: CASSVSAGRNTEASF
size: .; D: TRBD1; J: TRBJ1-1; V: TRBV25-1; DNA: TGTGCCAGCAGTGCCGGGACAGAGAACACTGAAGCTTTCTTT; CDR3: CASSAGTENTEAFF
size: .; D: TRBD1; J: TRBJ2-7; V: TRBV15; DNA: TGTGCCACCAGCAGGGACAGGGGGCACGAGCAGTACTTC; CDR3: CATSRDRGHEQYF
size: few; D: .; J: TRBJ1-5; V: TRBV7-2; DNA: TGTGCCAGCAGTATCAATGATCAGCCCCAGCATTTT; CDR3: CASSINDQPQHF
size: few; D: TRBD1; J: TRBJ1-1; V: TRBV5-1; DNA: TGCGCCAGCAGCTTGGTGGGTACCGGGACAGGGAGATTTGGGCGTCGAACTGAAGCTTTCTTT; CDR3: CASSLVGTGTGRFGRRTEAFF
size: .; D: TRBD1; J: TRBJ1-2; V: TRBV7-9; DNA: TGTGCCAGCAGCAAGCAGAGGGGGACAGGGGCCGGCTATGGCTACACCTTC; CDR3: CASSKQRGTGAGYGYTF
size: .; D: .; J: TRBJ2-7; V: TRBV10-3; DNA: TGTGCCATCAGTGCCGGGACGGGGACCTACGAGCAGTACTTC; CDR3: CAISAGTGTYEQYF
size: many; D: TRBD2; J: TRBJ2-3; V: TRBV29-1; DNA: TGCAGCGTCGTTAGCGGGGGGTTAGATACGCAGTATTTT; CDR3: CSVVSGGLDTQYF
size: many; D: .; J: TRBJ2-2; V: TRBV5-5; DNA: TGTGCCAGCAGCTTGGGTCGCCCGGGAACCGGGGAGCTGTTTTTT; CDR3: CASSLGRPGTGELFF
size: .; D: TRBD1; J: TRBJ2-7; V: TRBV11-3; DNA: TGTGCCAGCAGGGGACAGACAGGGCCACCCTACGAGCAGTACTTC; CDR3: CASRGQTGPPYEQYF
size: .; D: .; J: TRBJ1-1; V: TRBV2; DNA: TGTGCCATCAGTGAGTCCGAGGGTAACCTCTTAACTGAAGCTTTCTTT; CDR3: CAISESEGNLLTEAFF
size: .; D: .; J: TRBJ1-4; V: TRBV12-3/TRBV12-4; DNA: TGTGCCAGCAGTTTCGGCAGCTATGAAAAACTGTTTTTT; CDR3: CASSFGSYEKLFF
size: many; D: TRBD1; J: TRBJ2-3; V: TRBV11-2; DNA: TGTGCCAGCAGCAAGACAGGGGCGGATACGCAGTATTTT; CDR3: CASSKTGADTQYF
size: once; D: .; J: TRBJ1-1; V: TRBV7-9; DNA: TGTGCCAGCACCAATAGTGGAATGAACACTGAAGCTTTCTTT; CDR3: CASTNSGMNTEAFF
size: .; D: TRBD1; J: TRBJ1-6; V: TRBV19; DNA: TGTGCCAGCCAGGGACAGGGGGCGAGCGCACCCCTCCACTTT; CDR3: CASQGQGASAPLHF
size: many; D: .; J: TRBJ2-1; V: TRBV7-9; DNA: TGTGCCAGCAGCTTACCAAAAAGCTCCTACAATGAGCAGTTCTTC; CDR3: CASSLPKSSYNEQFF
size: .; D: TRBD2; J: TRBJ2-5; V: TRBV9; DNA: TGTGCCAGCAGTGCGGGGGGTGAAGAGACCCAGTACTTC; CDR3: CASSAGGEETQYF
size: .; D: .; J: TRBJ2-2; V: TRBV20-1; DNA: TGCAGTGCGTCCGAGTTGAACGCCGGGGAGCTGTTTTTT; CDR3: CSASELNAGELFF
size: many; D: TRBD1; J: TRBJ2-3; V: TRBV7-9; DNA: TGTGCCAGCAGCTCCCGGACAGGAATTCTCACAGATACGCAGTATTTT; CDR3: CASSSRTGILTDTQYF
size: .; D: .; J: TRBJ1-1; V: TRBV29-1; DNA: TGCAGCGTTGATGGTGGCCCAATCGTGGACACTGAAGCTTTCTTT; CDR3: CSVDGGPIVDTEAFF
size: many; D: .; J: TRBJ1-6; V: TRBV7-2; DNA: TGTGCCAGCAGCATACAGCCACCTTATAATTCACCCCTCCACTTT; CDR3: CASSIQPPYNSPLHF
size: .; D: .; J: TRBJ2-5; V: TRBV2; DNA: TGTGCCAGCTCACCCCCTCAAGGTGGGGGGAGATTCAGAGAGACCCAGTACTTC; CDR3: CASSPPQGGGRFRETQYF
size: few; D: TRBD1; J: TRBJ1-1; V: TRBV18; DNA: TGTGCCAGCTCTTGGACAGGGGAGAACACTGAAGCTTTCTTT; CDR3: CASSWTGENTEAFF
size: .; D: TRBD1; J: TRBJ1-6; V: TRBV7-9; DNA: TGTGCCAGCAGCTCCGGGACAGGATTCTATAATTCACCCCTCCACTTT; CDR3: CASSSGTGFYNSPLHF
size: once; D: .; J: TRBJ2-7; V: TRBV25-1; DNA: TGTGCCAGCAGTGAGACCGAAACGGGGGAGCAGTACTTC; CDR3: CASSETETGEQYF
size: .; D: TRBD2; J: TRBJ2-5; V: TRBV19; DNA: TGTGCCAGTAGTCGGGGGGAAGAGACCCAGTACTTC; CDR3: CASSRGEETQYF
size: many; D: TRBD2; J: TRBJ2-1; V: TRBV11-2; DNA: TGTGCCAGCAGCTCGGTCCGGGACTATCGCCTCTACAATGAGCAGTTCTTC; CDR3: CASSSVRDYRLYNEQFF
size: few; D: .; J: TRBJ1-6; V: TRBV10-1; DNA: TGCGCCAGCAGAACAGCCAATTCACCCCTCCACTTT; CDR3: CASRTANSPLHF
size: .; D: TRBD2; J: TRBJ2-7; V: TRBV6-6; DNA: TGTGCCAGCAGTTACTTAGCGGGGTCATCCTACGAGCAGTACTTC; CDR3: CASSYLAGSSYEQYF
size: few; D: TRBD1; J: TRBJ2-7; V: TRBV20-1; DNA: TGCAGTGCTAGAAACCCGGGACAGGGGGGCGCGGGCGAGCAGTACTTC; CDR3: CSARNPGQGGAGEQYF
size: .; D: TRBD1; J: TRBJ2-7; V: TRBV29-1; DNA: TGCAGCGTTGAAGACTTGGACAGGGGAGGCGAGCAGTACTTC; CDR3: CSVEDLDRGGEQYF
size: many; D: TRBD2; J: TRBJ2-4; V: TRBV20-1; DNA: TGCAGTGCTAGAGCGGGGGGGCAGCTAGCCAAAAACATTCAGTACTTC; CDR3: CSARAGGQLAKNIQYF
size: many; D: .; J: TRBJ2-7; V: TRBV6-1; DNA: TGTGCCAGCAGTGAGTCGTCCGGGACCTACGAGCAGTACTTC; CDR3: CASSESSGTYEQYF
size: .; D: TRBD1; J: TRBJ1-2; V: TRBV19; DNA: TGTGCCAGTAGTTTATGGGGACAGGGCTACACCTTC; CDR3: CASSLWGQGYTF
size: .; D: TRBD2; J: TRBJ2-3; V: TRBV10-1; DNA: TGCGCCAGTAACCCGGCTAGCGGGGGGGGGGATACGCAGTATTTT; CDR3: CASNPASGGGDTQYF
size: many; D: .; J: TRBJ2-7; V: TRBV20-1; DNA: TGCAGTGCTATCCACCAAGGGTCGTACGAGCAGTACTTC; CDR3: CSAIHQGSYEQYF